This T cell receptor beta chain was sequenced for a study of tissue T cells after allogeneic stem cell transplantation. Study results and caveats: Sampling depth was limited, and the cohort was small and clinically varied. TCR repertoires tracked anatomic similarity, regardless of disease or transplant status.

Specified time point: mouse harvest day 7 after allogeneic transplant. The graft held 10^6 splenic CD5+ T cells and 10^7 T-cell-depleted bone marrow cells. This mouse GVHD model was MHC-mismatched B6 to BALB/c, profiled day 7 or 14. The CDR3 spans 15 residues. The germline V gene has CDR1 FNHDT and CDR2 SITEND (reference sequence). Trimming removed 5 bases from V and 0 bases from J; junction bases left unmatched: 6. Survey-depth TCRbeta CDR3 sequencing reported V/J genes and productive frequencies. Only in-frame clones appear in the TCRdb table, and some are missing; sequencing was by immunoSEQ multiplex PCR. The table includes about 3,000 clones, 55% detected once. About this clone: Antigen specificity is unknown. Mouse gene names and germline throughout. With the read ending 1 residue before the CDR3 end, the germline J gene is used to fill in that end.

Sequenced: gut tissue. The V and J genes are TRBV19 and TRBJ2-3; 7 bases fit TRBD1. This receptor was identified in a female BALB/c mouse given C57BL/6 T cells with graft-versus-host disease after an allogeneic hematopoietic cell transplant. CDR3 region: CASRRQGSSAETLYF. Incomplete CDR3 DNA: TGTGCCAGCAGAAGACAGGGTTCTAGTGCAGAAACGCTGTAT.